A single sample gave rise to the 11 T cell receptor beta chains below, sequenced in a study of Ad26.COV2.S vaccination and SARS-CoV-2 variants. Sequencing was performed with immunoSEQ multiplex PCR; in TCRdb, only in-frame clones are kept and a portion is missing. The top ten hold 6.4% of the sample, which has hundreds of thousands of clones, 88% seen once. Treatment reported: around 19 received Ad26.COV2.S at low or high dose, single or two shots; 5 received placebo; per-sample allocation not given. Repertoires come from day 63 after the first vaccine or placebo injection. The source material was peripheral blood, sampled in a trial of Ad26.COV2.S vaccine versus placebo. The source is a person aged 18-60 years who received the Ad26.COV2.S COVID-19 vaccine or a placebo.

This CDR3 reads CASNGDKNVMTGELFF. CDR3 bases: TGCGCCAGCAACGGGGACAAGAATGTGATGACCGGGGAGCTGTTTTTT. This sequence joins TRBV5-1 and TRBJ2-2, with D possibly TRBD1 on 6 matching bases. V was clipped by 6 bases and J by 5 bases, with 20 bases between them. This CDR3 comprises 16 residues. Per germline, CDR1 SGHRS and CDR2 YFSETQ.

The chain couples TRBV28 to TRBJ2-1; weak D call: TRBD2 (5 bases). This CDR3 comprises 14 residues. CDR1 and CDR2 (germline): MDHEN, SYDVKM. The V and J ends lost 8 bases and 4 bases respectively, with 15 bases between them. As DNA, the CDR3 is TGTGCCAGCCTGGAAGCGGCTGGGTACAATGAGCAGTTCTTC. Protein sequence: CASLEAAGYNEQFF.

Here the CDR3 reads CAWSQGAAFF. CDR3 nucleotides: TGTGCCTGGAGTCAGGGGGCGGCTTTCTTT. The chain is built from TRBV30 and TRBJ1-1; TRBD1 matches at 8 bases. Germline trimming cut 2 bases from V and 11 bases from J; bases unmatched to any gene: 1. The germline V gene encodes CDR1 GTSNPN and CDR2 SVGIG (reference sequence). The CDR3 is 10 residues long.

The chain uses TRBV6-5 and TRBJ2-2; the D call may be TRBD1 or TRBD2 (6 bases each). CDR1 MNHEY and CDR2 SVGAGI come from the germline V gene. Trimming took 6 bases from V and 4 from J, leaving 9 bases between them. The CDR3 sequence is 13 residues long. The CDR3 is CASSGGGTGELFF. The CDR3 DNA is TGTGCCAGCAGCGGAGGGGGCACCGGGGAGCTGTTTTTT.

The chain employs TRBV5-1 and TRBJ1-2; TRBD1 matches at 7 bases. Germline V gene data show CDR1 as SGHRS and CDR2 as YFSETQ. The CDR3 spans 18 residues. V gave up 0 bases and J gave up 7 bases; unmatched junction bases: 18. This CDR3 reads CASSLEQGSRITYPGYTF. The CDR3 coding sequence is TGCGCCAGCAGCTTGGAACAGGGGTCTAGGATCACGTATCCTGGCTACACCTTC.

The gene calls are TRBV10-3 and TRBJ1-3, with D perhaps matching TRBD1 (5 bases). Germline V gene data show CDR1 as ENHRY and CDR2 as SYGVKD. Trimming removed 2 bases at V and 5 bases at J, with 10 bases between. CDR3 length: 14 residues. CDR3: CAISEGSDRNTIYF. CDR3 nucleotide sequence: TGTGCCATCAGTGAGGGGTCGGACAGAAACACCATATATTTT.

The chain couples TRBV5-4 to TRBJ2-3; D may be TRBD2 (6 bases). The CDR3 sequence is 14 residues long. CDR1 and CDR2 (germline): SGHNT, YYREEE (reference sequence). V was clipped by 10 bases and J by 2 bases, with 17 bases between them. Written as DNA, the CDR3 is TGTGCCGGGGGAGGAGCGGTGAACACAGATACGCAGTATTTT. Amino acid sequence: CAGGGAVNTDTQYF.

V gene TRBV9 combines with J gene TRBJ2-3; the D gene is possibly TRBD1 (6 bases). The CDR3 runs to 15 residues. Per germline, CDR1 SGDLS and CDR2 YYNGEE. V lost 2 bases and J 0 bases, leaving 10 bases between the germline ends. Here the CDR3 reads CASSVMGASTDTQYF. The CDR3 DNA sequence: TGTGCCAGCAGCGTGATGGGGGCTAGCACAGATACGCAGTATTTT. Full variable domain (rest looked up from reference TRBV9 and TRBJ2-3): DSGVTQTPKHLITATGQRVTLRCSPRSGDLSVYWYQQSLDQGLQFLIQYYNGEERAKGNILERFSAQQFPDLHSELNLSSLELGDSALYFCASSVMGASTDTQYFGPGTRLTVL.

The rearrangement links TRBV5-8 to TRBJ2-4; weak D call: TRBD2 (6 bases). V was clipped by 5 bases and J by 12 bases, with 18 bases between them. The CDR3 totals 13 residues. CDR1 is SGHTS and CDR2 is YDEGEE in the germline V gene. CDR3 sequence reads: CASREGPPLHQYF. Written as DNA, the CDR3 is TGTGCCAGCAGGGAGGGACCCCCCCTGCATCAGTACTTC.

Only a few counts were recorded for this clone. The chain joins TRBV7-9 to TRBJ1-3; no firm D call. V lost 0 bases and J lost 3, with 0 bases in between. CDR1 and CDR2 (germline): SEHNR, FQNEAQ (reference sequence). The CDR3 is made up of 12 amino acids. The CDR3: CASSLAGNTIYF. CDR3 nucleotides: TGTGCCAGCAGCTTAGCTGGAAACACCATATATTTT.

The chain recombines TRBV6-2 or TRBV6-3 with TRBJ2-7; D ambiguous. Trimming took off 4 bases at V and 2 bases at J, with 12 bases between the two ends. Per the germline V gene, CDR1 is MNHEY and CDR2 is SVGEGT. This CDR3 has 14 amino acids. CDR3 DNA sequence: TGTGCCAGCAGTTCCCGACCCCTACCCTACGAGCAGTACTTC. It codes for CASSSRPLPYEQYF.